Each of the 24 T cell receptor beta chains below was sequenced from the same sample in a study of blood T cell repertoires in COVID-19 (dated by TCRdb to 2018 to 2021). The library relied on the immunoSEQ multiplex PCR assay. This is the immuneACCESS table as TCRdb keeps it, with only in-frame sequences that have V and J called. A part of the clones is gone; compared with another copy, unresolved V genes explain less than half, and the rest is unexplained. The sample table shows about 62,000 clones, and roughly 90% are seen once. The biggest ten clones account for 1% to 1.5% of the sample. The sequenced sample consisted of peripheral blood. These receptors were taken from a woman older than 75 with acute or convalescent COVID-19.

This clone is a singleton in its sample. V usage is TRBV19 and J usage is TRBJ2-1, with D perhaps TRBD2 (6 bases). Germline-derived CDR1 and CDR2 are LNHDA and SQIVND (reference sequence). The CDR3 is 14 residues long. V shed 4 bases and J shed 6 bases, with 13 bases lying between them. CDR3 residues: CASSRGDQVNEQFF. CDR3 DNA: TGTGCCAGTAGTAGGGGGGATCAAGTCAATGAGCAGTTCTTC.

This sequence joins TRBV28 and TRBJ2-4, with D perhaps matching TRBD2 (5 bases). Germline V gives CDR1 MDHEN, CDR2 SYDVKM. V was cut by 5 bases and J by 1 base, with 12 bases left in between. CDR3 length: 15 amino acids. The CDR3 loop reads CASSKNGVAKNIQYF. CDR3 sequence (DNA): TGTGCCAGCAGTAAAAACGGGGTTGCCAAAAACATTCAGTACTTC.

This chain links TRBV6-2 or TRBV6-3 with TRBJ1-1, with D uncertain. The CDR3 is made up of 14 amino acids. The germline V gene has CDR1 MNHEY and CDR2 SVGEGT. Deletions cut 4 bases from V and 0 bases from J, with 9 bases between. CDR3 nucleotide sequence: TGTGCCAGCAGTTGGCGGGCAGTGAACACTGAAGCTTTCTTT. The encoded protein is CASSWRAVNTEAFF.

The rearrangement uses TRBV18 and TRBJ2-7, with TRBD2 matching over 11 bases. With V trimmed by 4 bases and J by 4 bases, 3 bases remained unmatched. CDR3 size: 14 residues. The germline CDR1 and CDR2 sequences are KGHSH and LQKENI. CDR3 in amino acids: CASSLGTSGYEQYF. The CDR3 DNA is TGTGCCAGCTCACTCGGGACTAGCGGTTACGAGCAGTACTTC.

This sequence joins TRBV19 and TRBJ1-1, with 10 positions matching TRBD1. The CDR3 loop spans 16 amino acids. Germline-derived CDR1 and CDR2 are LNHDA and SQIVND (reference sequence). V lost 8 bases to trimming and J lost 1 base; unmatched junction nucleotides: 10. For the CDR3, the DNA is TGTGCCAGTGGCAAGATCGGGACAGGGGAGAACACTGAAGCTTTCTTT. It specifies CASGKIGTGENTEAFF.

The chain links TRBV5-1 to TRBJ1-4; 8 bases are shared with TRBD1. V lost 4 bases to trimming and J lost 8 bases; unmatched junction nucleotides: 13. The germline gives CDR1 SGHRS, CDR2 YFSETQ. This CDR3 region has 16 residues. The DNA for the CDR3 is TGCGCCAGCAGCCCAGGACAGGGCGCTTTAGGAGAAAAACTGTTTTTT. The encoded protein is CASSPGQGALGEKLFF.

The V gene is TRBV3-1 (or the pseudogene TRBV3-2), the J gene TRBJ2-2; 10 positions agree with TRBD2. The CDR3 runs to 16 residues. The junction had 7 bases not matched to a gene; V was cut back by 1 base and J by 8 bases. Looked up from germline, CDR1 is LGHDT and CDR2 is YNNKEL (reference sequence). The CDR3 DNA reads TGTGCCAGCAGCCAAGTCGGGACTAGCGTTGGAGGGGAGCTGTTTTTT. This sequence encodes CASSQVGTSVGGELFF.

This sequence joins TRBV4-2 and TRBJ1-1; weak D call: TRBD1 (6 bases). There are 17 residues in the CDR3. Trimming pared 1 base from V and 2 bases from J, leaving 17 bases between. CDR1 LGHNA and CDR2 YNFKEQ come from the germline V gene. The CDR3 DNA is TGTGCCAGCAGCCAAGCCCGGGACACCGAGTCTAACACTGAAGCTTTCTTT. This encodes CASSQARDTESNTEAFF.

The chain recombines TRBV21-1 with TRBJ1-2; the table assigns TRBD1, which was not confirmed against the DNA. TRBV21-1 corresponds to a pseudogene. The CDR3 length is 15 residues. This CDR3 is CASSNGQGVVYGYTF. As DNA, the CDR3 is TGTGCCAGCAGCAACGGACAGGGCGTGGTCTATGGCTACACCTTC.

The gene calls are TRBV20-1 and TRBJ1-5; 7 bases fit TRBD1. The V segment lost 3 bases and the J segment 0 bases; nucleotides outside the gene matches: 5. CDR1 and CDR2 (germline): DFQATT, SNEGSKA (reference sequence). The CDR3 covers 15 residues. The DNA for the CDR3 is TGCAGTGCTAGTTTTGGGACAGTTAGCAATCAGCCCCAGCATTTT. Translated: CSASFGTVSNQPQHF.

This clone was found a few times. The chain combines TRBV18 with TRBJ1-1; 8 bases line up with TRBD1. V shed 2 bases, J shed 8 bases, and the junction held 10 bases outside the gene matches. Germline values: CDR1 KGHSH, CDR2 LQKENI. The CDR3 runs to 15 residues. DNA for the CDR3: TGTGCCAGCTCACCATCGGTTCAGGGGGCTACCGAAGCTTTCTTT. This sequence encodes CASSPSVQGATEAFF.

The chain joins TRBV24-1 to TRBJ2-7; D is ambiguous. The CDR3 has 12 amino acids. The V end lost 4 bases, the J end lost 1 base, and 4 bases lay between the germline ends. In germline, CDR1 is KGHDR, CDR2 SFDVKD. CDR3 coding DNA: TGTGCCACCAGTGACCATTCCTACGAGCAGTACTTC. This translates into CATSDHSYEQYF.

This clone has only a few counts. This rearrangement joins TRBV4-3 to TRBJ1-5, with D perhaps matching TRBD1 (6 bases). The V gene's germline CDR1 is LGHNA and CDR2 YSLEER. V was cut by 3 bases and J by 7 bases, with 16 bases left in between. The CDR3 length is 15 residues. The chain's CDR3 is CASSQDSGIGQPQHF. CDR3 DNA: TGCGCCAGCAGCCAGGACAGCGGTATCGGGCAGCCCCAGCATTTT.

The chain links TRBV30 to TRBJ1-1; TRBD1 matches at 7 bases. The CDR3 has 15 amino acids. J was trimmed by 10 bases and V by 0 bases; bases with no gene match: 14. From germline, CDR1 is GTSNPN and CDR2 SVGIG (reference sequence). The CDR3 is CAWSVLGGWLLRAFF. The DNA for the CDR3 is TGTGCCTGGAGTGTACTAGGGGGCTGGTTACTACGAGCTTTCTTT.

This clone was recorded once. This rearrangement joins TRBV7-9 to TRBJ1-1; 8 bases align to TRBD1. Germline CDR1 SEHNR, CDR2 FQNEAQ (reference sequence). The CDR3 extends over 14 amino acids. The V and J ends lost 3 bases and 4 bases, in that order; junction bases with no gene match: 4. In nucleotides, the CDR3 is TGTGCCAGCAGCTTTACAGGGGGAAGCACTGAAGCTTTCTTT. Translating it yields CASSFTGGSTEAFF.

Here the CDR3 reads CAWRFGGENNEKLFF. The CDR3 nucleotides are TGTGCCTGGAGGTTTGGGGGCGAAAATAATGAAAAACTGTTTTTT. The gene calls are TRBV30 and TRBJ1-4; D might be TRBD1 (6 bases). The CDR3 is 15 residues long. CDR1 is GTSNPN and CDR2 is SVGIG in the germline V gene (reference sequence). The ends were cut back, 3 bases at V and 4 bases at J, with 15 bases in the middle.

This chain links TRBV29-1 with TRBJ2-7; tentative D call: TRBD2 (6 bases). V lost 4 bases and J 6 bases, leaving 19 bases between the germline ends. CDR1 and CDR2 (germline): SQVTM, ANQGSEA. This CDR3 has 14 amino acids. CDR3 residues: CSVGNFPGEGEQYF. The DNA for the CDR3 is TGCAGCGTTGGGAACTTTCCGGGAGAGGGCGAGCAGTACTTC.

J is TRBJ1-1 and V is TRBV18; possible D gene TRBD1, 5 bases. CDR1 and CDR2 (germline): KGHSH, LQKENI. The CDR3 sequence is 14 residues long. V lost 1 base, J lost 8 bases, and 14 bases lay in between. This chain's CDR3 is CASSPQGLNNEAFF. In DNA form, the CDR3 reads TGTGCCAGCTCACCACAGGGGCTTAACAACGAAGCTTTCTTT.

The chain recombines TRBV10-3 with TRBJ1-1; 9 positions agree with TRBD1. J was trimmed by 3 bases and V by 11 bases; bases with no gene match: 16. Germline-derived CDR1 and CDR2 are ENHRY and SYGVKD. CDR3 length: 16 amino acids. The CDR3, as DNA: TGTGCCGTGAAACCGGGACAGGGCGGGACTTACACTGAAGCTTTCTTT. Its translation: CAVKPGQGGTYTEAFF.

The rearrangement links TRBV6-1 to TRBJ2-7; TRBD2 matches 9 bases. Germline CDR1 MNHNS, CDR2 SASEGT. This CDR3 region has 15 residues. With 3 bases clipped from V and 4 bases from J, the junction kept 7 bases outside the gene matches. The CDR3 DNA sequence: TGTGCCAGCAGTGAGCCGGCTAGCGGGAAGTACGAGCAGTACTTC. Encoded protein: CASSEPASGKYEQYF.

The chain couples TRBV7-8 to TRBJ2-7, with 9 nucleotides matching TRBD1. V lost 7 bases, J lost 6 bases, and 10 bases stayed unmatched. This CDR3 has 14 amino acids. Germline CDR1 and CDR2: SGHVS and FQNEAQ. The CDR3 region is CASNQGQGFFEQYF. CDR3 sequence (DNA): TGTGCCAGCAATCAAGGACAGGGGTTTTTCGAGCAGTACTTC.

This chain uses TRBV28 with TRBJ1-1; 8 bases line up with TRBD1. Trimming cost V 4 bases and J 1 base; bases outside gene matches: 2. Germline lookup yields CDR1 MDHEN and CDR2 SYDVKM. There are 14 residues in the CDR3. This CDR3 reads CASSSGQANTEAFF. The CDR3 DNA is TGTGCCAGCAGTTCGGGACAGGCGAACACTGAAGCTTTCTTT.

The chain has TRBV7-8 and TRBJ1-1, with D maybe TRBD1 (6 bases). This CDR3 is 17 amino acids long. Deletions cut 0 bases from V and 1 base from J, with 15 bases between. Germline V gene lookup returns CDR1 SGHVS and CDR2 FQNEAQ. The CDR3 is CASSLAILGQTNTEAFF. CDR3 DNA: TGTGCCAGCAGCTTAGCGATTCTAGGACAGACGAACACTGAAGCTTTCTTT.

V gene TRBV6-2 or TRBV6-3 combines with J gene TRBJ1-5; no reliable D call. Germline CDR1 and CDR2: MNHEY and SVGEGT. The CDR3 has 14 amino acids. V was shortened by 5 bases and J by 0 bases, with 8 bases between the two germline ends. CDR3 bases: TGTGCCAGCAGTCCCGCCAGTAGCAATCAGCCCCAGCATTTT. This gives the protein CASSPASSNQPQHF.